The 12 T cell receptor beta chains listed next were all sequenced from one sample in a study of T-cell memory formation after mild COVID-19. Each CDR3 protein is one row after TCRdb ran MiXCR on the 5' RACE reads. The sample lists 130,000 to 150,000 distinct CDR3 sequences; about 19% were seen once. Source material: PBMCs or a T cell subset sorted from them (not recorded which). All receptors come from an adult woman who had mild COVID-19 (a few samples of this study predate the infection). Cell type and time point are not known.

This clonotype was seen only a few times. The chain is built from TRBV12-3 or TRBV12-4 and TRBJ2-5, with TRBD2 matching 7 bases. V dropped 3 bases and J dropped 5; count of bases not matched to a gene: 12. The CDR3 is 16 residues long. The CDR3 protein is CASSFGGGSREETQYF. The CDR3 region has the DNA TGTGCCAGCAGTTTTGGCGGCGGGAGTCGGGAGGAGACCCAGTACTTC.

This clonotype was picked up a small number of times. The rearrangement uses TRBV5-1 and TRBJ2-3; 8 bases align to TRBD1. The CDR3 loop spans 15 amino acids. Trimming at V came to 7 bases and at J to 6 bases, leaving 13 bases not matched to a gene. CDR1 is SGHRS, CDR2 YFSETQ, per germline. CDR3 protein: CASRLSGQATDTQYF. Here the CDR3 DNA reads TGCGCCAGCCGGTTGTCGGGACAGGCTACCGATACGCAGTATTTT.

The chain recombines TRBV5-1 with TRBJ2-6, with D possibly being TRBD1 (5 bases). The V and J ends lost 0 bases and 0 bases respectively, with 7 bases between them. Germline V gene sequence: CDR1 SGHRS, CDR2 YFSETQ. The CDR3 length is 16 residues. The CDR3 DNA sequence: TGCGCCAGCAGCTTGGGACAGAGCTCTGGGGCCAACGTCCTGACTTTC. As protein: CASSLGQSSGANVLTF.

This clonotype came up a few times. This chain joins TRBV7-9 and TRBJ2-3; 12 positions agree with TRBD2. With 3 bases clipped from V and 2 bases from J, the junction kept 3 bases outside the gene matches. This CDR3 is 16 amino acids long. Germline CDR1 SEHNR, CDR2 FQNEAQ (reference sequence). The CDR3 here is CASSFLAGGHTDTQYF. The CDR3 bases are TGTGCCAGCAGCTTCCTAGCGGGAGGGCACACAGATACGCAGTATTTT.

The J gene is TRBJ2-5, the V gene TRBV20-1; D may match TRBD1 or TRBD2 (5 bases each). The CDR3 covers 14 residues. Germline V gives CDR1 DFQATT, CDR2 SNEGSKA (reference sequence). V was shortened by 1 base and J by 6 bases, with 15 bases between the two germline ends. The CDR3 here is CSARAGAVSQTQYF. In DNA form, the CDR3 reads TGCAGTGCTAGAGCCGGGGCTGTATCACAGACCCAGTACTTC.

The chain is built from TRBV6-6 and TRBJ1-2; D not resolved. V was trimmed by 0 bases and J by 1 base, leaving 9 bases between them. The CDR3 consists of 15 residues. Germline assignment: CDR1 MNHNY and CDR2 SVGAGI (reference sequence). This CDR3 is CASSYSSGVNYGYTF. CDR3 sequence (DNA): TGTGCCAGCAGTTACTCATCAGGCGTTAACTATGGCTACACCTTC.

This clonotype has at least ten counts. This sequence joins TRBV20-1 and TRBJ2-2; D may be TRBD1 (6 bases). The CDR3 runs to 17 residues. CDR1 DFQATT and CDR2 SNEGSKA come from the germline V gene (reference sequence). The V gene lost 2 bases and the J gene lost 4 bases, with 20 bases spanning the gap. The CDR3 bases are TGCAGTGCTAGACGAGCTGGGGGCCAAGGGTCCACCGGGGAGCTGTTTTTT. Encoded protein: CSARRAGGQGSTGELFF.

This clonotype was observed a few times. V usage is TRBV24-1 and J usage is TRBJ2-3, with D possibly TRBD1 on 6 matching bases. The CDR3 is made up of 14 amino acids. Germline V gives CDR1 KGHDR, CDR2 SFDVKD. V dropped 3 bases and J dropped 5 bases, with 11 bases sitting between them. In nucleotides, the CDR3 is TGTGCCACCAGTGATCCGTCAGGGGAAGATACGCAGTATTTT. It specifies CATSDPSGEDTQYF.

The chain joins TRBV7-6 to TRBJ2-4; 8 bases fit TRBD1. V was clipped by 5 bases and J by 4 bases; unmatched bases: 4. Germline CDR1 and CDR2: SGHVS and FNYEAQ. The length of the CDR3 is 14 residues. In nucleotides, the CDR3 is TGTGCCAGCAGCCCACGGACAGGGAAAAACATTCAGTACTTC. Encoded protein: CASSPRTGKNIQYF.

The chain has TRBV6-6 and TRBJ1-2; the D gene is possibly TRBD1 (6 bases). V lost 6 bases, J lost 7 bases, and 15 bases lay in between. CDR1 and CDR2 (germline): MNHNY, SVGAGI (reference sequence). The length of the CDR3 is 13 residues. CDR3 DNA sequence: TGTGCCAGCAGCCTCGACAGGACGAGTGGCTACACCTTC. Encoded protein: CASSLDRTSGYTF.

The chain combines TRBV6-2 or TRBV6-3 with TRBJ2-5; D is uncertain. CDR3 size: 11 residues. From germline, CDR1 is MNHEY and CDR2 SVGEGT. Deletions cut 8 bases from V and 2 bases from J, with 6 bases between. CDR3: CASVGQETQYF. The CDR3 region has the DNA TGTGCCAGCGTAGGACAAGAGACCCAGTACTTC.

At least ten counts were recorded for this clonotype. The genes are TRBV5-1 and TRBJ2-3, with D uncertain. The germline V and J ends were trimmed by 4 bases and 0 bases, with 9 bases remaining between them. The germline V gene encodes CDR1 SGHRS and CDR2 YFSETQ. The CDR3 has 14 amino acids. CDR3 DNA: TGCGCCAGCAGCCGAGATACTAGCACAGATACGCAGTATTTT. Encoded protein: CASSRDTSTDTQYF.